The T cell receptor beta chain under discussion was sequenced for a study of control samples from healthy donors and cancer patients. Only in-frame clones appear in the TCRdb table, and some are missing; sequencing was by immunoSEQ multiplex PCR. The sample includes around 130,000 clones, 80% to 95% of them seen just once. Trimming pared 5 bases from V and 3 bases from J, leaving 8 bases between. CDR3 length equals 13 residues. The germline CDR1 and CDR2 sequences are MDHEN and SYDVKM. The TCR sequence derives from a young man in good health. The source material was blood. V gene TRBV28 combines with J gene TRBJ2-1; maybe TRBD2 (6 bases). This CDR3 reads CASSPGSYNEQFF. DNA for the CDR3: TGTGCCAGCAGTCCCGGGAGCTACAATGAGCAGTTCTTC.